This T cell receptor beta chain was sequenced during a study of T cell clones after liver transplantation. Study details: In this trial, immunosuppression withdrawal was attempted within 2 years of liver transplant. Blood was drawn pre-transplant, before withdrawal, and after full or failed withdrawal. Apart from a few HCV-positive recipients, transplants were for non-autoimmune, non-viral reasons.

The protocol was immunoSEQ multiplex PCR, while the TCRdb copy is restricted to in-frame clones and leaves out a portion. The data hold under 150,000 clones, with 90% observed a single time. The germline CDR1 and CDR2 sequences are MNHEY and SMNVEV (reference sequence). V was cut by 5 bases and J by 7 bases, with 18 bases left in between. The CDR3 has 15 amino acids. The chain recombines TRBV27 with TRBJ2-1; D may match TRBD1 or TRBD2 (5 bases each). The sample in question was CD4+ T cells from blood, obtained 12 months after liver transplant. This TCR derives from a human patient who received a liver transplant. Some T cells may arise from the graft donor. The CDR3 coding sequence is TGTGCCAGCAGTCGCCTCGGGGCCATGGGGAATGAGCAGTTCTTC. It translates to CASSRLGAMGNEQFF.